The TCR beta chain under discussion was sequenced for a study of blood T cell repertoires in COVID-19 (dated by TCRdb to 2019 to 2021). In the study overall: The collaborator samples originated in the United States, Italy and Spain and spanned the acute and convalescent phases of COVID-19. The prospective study material was composed of cDNA or gDNA derived from T cells, B-cell-depleted T cells, or PBMCs. Subjects who had been exposed to COVID-19, were actively infected with it, or had recovered from it provided the deeply sampled blood TCRbeta repertoires that made up the dataset. The repertoires were released in a freely available public database meant as a resource for research on the immune response to SARS-CoV-2. The samples were drawn from two sources: the first 160 participants of the ongoing ImmuneRACE study, and some 1,300 subjects contributed by 6 global collaborators. A de-identified subject ID, COVID-19 status, age in years and sex were almost always included in the sample metadata. Where available, HLA class I and class II types were taken from metadata supplied by the sample provider and were not determined by assay-based typing.

Summary of the overall study and its limitations: Clinical and demographic metadata were provided uncurated, with the amount varying by source and participant.

TCRbeta CDR3 regions were amplified from genomic DNA using the immunoSEQ Assay, a bias-controlled multiplex PCR. The published analysis was carried out like this. The number of nucleated cells in each sample was estimated by amplification of reference gene primers within the assay. Sequence reads were collapsed and filtered to measure the absolute abundance of every unique TCRbeta CDR3 rearrangement. For each sample, productive Simpson clonality was calculated by taking the square root of Simpson's diversity index across productive rearrangements. TCRdb took this table from immuneACCESS and kept in-frame rearrangements with V and J called. Such tables lack part of the clones; where checked against another copy, unresolved V genes explain under half of the gap, and the rest is unexplained. Clonal size and the V and J genes are those of that table, whereas D and trimming came from the DNA. Counted in this sample were under 200,000 clones; roughly 84% of them appeared once. Of the sample, 2.5% to 3% falls within the top ten clones.

As regards this clone: What antigen it recognizes has not been identified. Base qualities are not at hand, and no much larger clone is one base apart.

Collaborating institutions collected whole blood in K2EDTA tubes following their own protocols. For TCRbeta analysis, collaborators shipped samples as frozen whole blood, isolated PBMCs, or DNA extracted from either of those sample types. The TCR comes from a woman in her sixties or seventies with acute or convalescent COVID-19. The specimen was peripheral blood.

Here the CDR3 is given as CASSARQGGKLFF. The base sequence is TGTGCCAGCAGCGCCCGACAGGGTGGAAAACTGTTTTTT. This receptor chain uses TRBV9 and TRBJ1-4, with 7 bases in between that match TRBD1. From the cysteine through the phenylalanine, the CDR3 covers 13 amino acids. This entry keeps only the CDR3 DNA: 39 bases, framed from base 1. The germline V gene supplies CDR1 SGDLS and CDR2 YYNGEE. V has 3 bases trimmed and J has 10 bases trimmed; junction bases matching no gene number 6.